This T cell receptor beta chain was sequenced for a study of cytomegalovirus exposure and HLA in healthy donors. The overall study: A previous analysis identified 90 million to 140 million unique TCR beta sequences derived from roughly 180 million T cells.

As regards this clone: Its antigen is as yet unknown.

13 Jbeta primers and 60 Vbeta primers were used for the PCR. TCRdb's table, derived via immunoSEQ multiplex PCR, lists solely in-frame clones and lacks some. The sample has about 73,000 clones; around 82% are singletons. Unmatched junction bases numbered 13, after V lost 5 bases and J lost 7 bases. Germline V gives CDR1 LNHNV, CDR2 YYDKDF (reference sequence). The CDR3 consists of 17 residues. Findings of the study overall: Previously analyzed data showed that most TCR beta V segments were productive at a frequency of about 90% or about 30%. Later, an analysis found that common viral pathogens appeared to be linked with several of the most significant clusters. There were some public TCRs occurring in many donors, but most TCR sequences were rare.

The chain combines TRBV15 with TRBJ1-5; 11 bases map to TRBD1. Source material: PBMCs. This clonotype was sampled from a male donor in good health and CMV-seronegative. CDR3 nucleotides: TGTGCCACCAGCGCCCGAATGGACAGGGGGCACGAGCAGCCCCAGCATTTT. This gives the protein CATSARMDRGHEQPQHF.